The 6 T cell receptor beta chains in this list originate from one sample, sequenced in a study of CD8+CD57+ T cells in acquired aplastic anemia. Patients picked for sequencing had shown CD8+CD57+ cell expansion detected by flow cytometry. Genomic DNA, serving as template, underwent TCR beta VDJ and CDR3 profiling. TCRdb used MiXCR to reprocess the reads, holding one entry per CDR3 protein. The sample contains about 220,000 distinct CDR3 sequences, around half of which appear only once. The specimen was sorted CD4+, CD8+, or CD8+CD57+ T cells (not recorded which) from PBMCs. The receptors shown here come from a human donor with aplastic anemia.

J is TRBJ1-2 and V is TRBV5-6; TRBD1 matches 7 bases. The CDR3 consists of 14 residues. Per the germline V gene, CDR1 is SGHDT and CDR2 is YYEEEE. J was trimmed by 2 bases and V by 3 bases; bases with no gene match: 4. CDR3 nucleotide sequence: TGTGCCAGCAGCTCCGGGACAGTCAACTATGGCTACACCTTC. This codes for CASSSGTVNYGYTF.

The rearrangement uses TRBV24-1 and TRBJ1-4; 12 bases map to TRBD1. The V gene's germline CDR1 is KGHDR and CDR2 SFDVKD. The CDR3 length is 16 residues. V lost 3 bases to trimming and J lost 7 bases; unmatched junction nucleotides: 5. The CDR3, as DNA: TGTGCCACCAGTGATACGGGACAGGGGGCCGGTGAAAAACTGTTTTTT. Translated, it gives CATSDTGQGAGEKLFF.

The chain recombines TRBV9 with TRBJ1-2; TRBD1 is a possible D gene (5 bases). The germline gives CDR1 SGDLS, CDR2 YYNGEE. The CDR3 length is 14 residues. V lost 0 bases and J lost 5, with 11 bases in between. The CDR3 loop reads CASSVGGVRYGYTF. In DNA form, the CDR3 reads TGTGCCAGCAGCGTAGGAGGGGTTCGGTATGGCTACACCTTC.

The CDR3 DNA sequence: TGTGCCAGTAGTAGTGCATTTGTTACAGATACGCAGTATTTT. This codes for CASSSAFVTDTQYF. The V and J genes are TRBV19 and TRBJ2-3; D remains unclear. The germline V gene encodes CDR1 LNHDA and CDR2 SQIVND (reference sequence). The V end lost 4 bases, the J end lost 3 bases, and 11 bases lay between the germline ends. This CDR3 region has 14 residues.

V is TRBV29-1 and J is TRBJ1-1, with D uncertain. This CDR3 spans 12 amino acids. The V and J ends lost 0 bases and 10 bases respectively, with 12 bases between them. CDR1 is SQVTM and CDR2 is ANQGSEA in the germline V gene. The CDR3 DNA follows: TGCAGCGTTGAAGAGGGAAGGGAAGGAGCTTTCTTT. This codes for CSVEEGREGAFF. Complete variable domain (other parts from reference TRBV29-1 and TRBJ1-1): SAVISQKPSRDICQRGTSLTIQCQVDSQVTMMFWYRQQPGQSLTLIATANQGSEATYESGFVIDKFPISRPNLTFSTLTVSNMSPEDSSIYLCSVEEGREGAFFGQGTRLTVV.

This clonotype was recorded many times. The chain has TRBV14 and TRBJ2-3; the D is unclear. Germline V gene sequence: CDR1 SGHDN, CDR2 FVKESK. CDR3 size: 12 residues. The germline V and J ends were trimmed by 4 bases and 6 bases, with 8 bases remaining between them. In DNA form, the CDR3 reads TGTGCCAGCAGCCTATCACCCGATACGCAGTATTTT. Protein sequence: CASSLSPDTQYF.